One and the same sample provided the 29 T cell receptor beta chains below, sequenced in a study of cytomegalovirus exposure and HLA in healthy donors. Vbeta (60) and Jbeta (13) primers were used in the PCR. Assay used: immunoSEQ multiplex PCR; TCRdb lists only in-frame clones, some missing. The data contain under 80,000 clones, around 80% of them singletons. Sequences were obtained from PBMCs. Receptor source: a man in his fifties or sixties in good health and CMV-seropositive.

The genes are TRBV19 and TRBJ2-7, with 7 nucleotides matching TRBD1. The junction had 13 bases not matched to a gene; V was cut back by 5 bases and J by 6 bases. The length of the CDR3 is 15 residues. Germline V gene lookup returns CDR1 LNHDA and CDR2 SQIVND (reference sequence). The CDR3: CASSERGQARGEQYF. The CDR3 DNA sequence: TGTGCCAGTAGTGAACGCGGACAGGCAAGAGGCGAGCAGTACTTC.

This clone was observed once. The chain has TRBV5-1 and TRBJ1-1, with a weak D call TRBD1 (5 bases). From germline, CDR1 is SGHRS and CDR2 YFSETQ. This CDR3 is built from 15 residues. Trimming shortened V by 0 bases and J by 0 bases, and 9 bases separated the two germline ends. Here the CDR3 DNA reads TGCGCCAGCAGCTTGGGTGCGGGGGTGAACACTGAAGCTTTCTTT. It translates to CASSLGAGVNTEAFF.

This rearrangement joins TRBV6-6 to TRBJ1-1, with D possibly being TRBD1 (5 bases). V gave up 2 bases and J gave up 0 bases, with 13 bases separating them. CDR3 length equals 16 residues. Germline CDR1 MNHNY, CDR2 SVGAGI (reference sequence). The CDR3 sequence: CASSYNRGGMNTEAFF. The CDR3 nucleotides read TGTGCCAGCAGTTACAATAGGGGCGGAATGAACACTGAAGCTTTCTTT.

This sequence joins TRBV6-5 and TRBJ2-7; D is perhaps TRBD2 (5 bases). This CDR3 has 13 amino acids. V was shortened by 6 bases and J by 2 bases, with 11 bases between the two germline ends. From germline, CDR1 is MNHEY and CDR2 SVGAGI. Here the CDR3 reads CASSRPGTYEQYF. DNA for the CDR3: TGTGCCAGCAGCCGACCGGGGACCTACGAGCAGTACTTC.

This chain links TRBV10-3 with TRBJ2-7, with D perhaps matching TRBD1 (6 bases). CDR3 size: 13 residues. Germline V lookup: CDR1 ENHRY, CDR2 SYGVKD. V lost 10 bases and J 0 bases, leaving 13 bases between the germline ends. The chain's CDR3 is CATWDTISYEQYF. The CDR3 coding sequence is TGTGCCACATGGGACACCATCTCCTACGAGCAGTACTTC.

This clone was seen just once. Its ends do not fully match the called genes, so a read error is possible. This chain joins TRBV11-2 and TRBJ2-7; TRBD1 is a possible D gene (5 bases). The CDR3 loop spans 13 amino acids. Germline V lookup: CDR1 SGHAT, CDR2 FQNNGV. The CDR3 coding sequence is TGTGCCGGCAGCTTAGACCCTCAGGGTAGGGAGTACTTC. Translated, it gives CAGSLDPQGREYF.

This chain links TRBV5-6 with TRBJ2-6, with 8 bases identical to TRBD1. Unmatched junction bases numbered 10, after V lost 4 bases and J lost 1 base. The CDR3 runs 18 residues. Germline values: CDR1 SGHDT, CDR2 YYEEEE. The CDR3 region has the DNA TGTGCCAGCAGCCCCGACAGGGGAGAAAGGTCTGGGGCCAACGTCCTGACTTTC. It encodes CASSPDRGERSGANVLTF. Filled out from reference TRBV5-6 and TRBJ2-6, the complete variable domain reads DAGVTQSPTHLIKTRGQQVTLRCSPKSGHDTVSWYQQALGQGPQFIFQYYEEEERQRGNFPDRFSGHQFPNYSSELNVNALLLGDSALYLCASSPDRGERSGANVLTFGAGSRLTVL.

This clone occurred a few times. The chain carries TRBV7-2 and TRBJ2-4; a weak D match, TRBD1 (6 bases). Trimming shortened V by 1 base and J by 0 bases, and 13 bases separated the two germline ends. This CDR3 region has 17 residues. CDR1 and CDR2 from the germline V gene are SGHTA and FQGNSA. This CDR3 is CASSLGGQLLAKNIQYF. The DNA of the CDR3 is TGTGCCAGCAGCTTAGGAGGACAGTTATTAGCCAAAAACATTCAGTACTTC.

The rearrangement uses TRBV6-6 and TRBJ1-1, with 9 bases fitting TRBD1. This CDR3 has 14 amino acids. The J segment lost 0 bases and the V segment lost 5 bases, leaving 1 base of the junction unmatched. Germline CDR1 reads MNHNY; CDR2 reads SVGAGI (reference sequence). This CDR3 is CASSRDRVNTEAFF. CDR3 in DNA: TGTGCCAGCAGTCGGGACAGGGTGAACACTGAAGCTTTCTTT.

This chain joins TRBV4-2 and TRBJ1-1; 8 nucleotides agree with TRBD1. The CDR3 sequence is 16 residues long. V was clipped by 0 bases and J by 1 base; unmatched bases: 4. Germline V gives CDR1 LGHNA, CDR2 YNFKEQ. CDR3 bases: TGTGCCAGCAGCCAAGATGCAGGGGGCCCGAACACTGAAGCTTTCTTT. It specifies CASSQDAGGPNTEAFF.

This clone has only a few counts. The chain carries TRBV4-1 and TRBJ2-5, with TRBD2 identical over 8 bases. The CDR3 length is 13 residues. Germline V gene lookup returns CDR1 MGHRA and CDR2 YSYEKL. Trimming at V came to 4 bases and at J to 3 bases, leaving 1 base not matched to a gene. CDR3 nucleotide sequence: TGCGCCAGCAGCCTGGGACTAGAAGAGACCCAGTACTTC. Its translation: CASSLGLEETQYF.

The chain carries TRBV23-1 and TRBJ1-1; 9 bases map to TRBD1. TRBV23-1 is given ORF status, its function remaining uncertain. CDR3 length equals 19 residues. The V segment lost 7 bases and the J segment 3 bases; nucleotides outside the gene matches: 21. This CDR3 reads CASIPWGETGGLWDTEAFF. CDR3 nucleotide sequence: TGCGCCAGCATCCCCTGGGGAGAGACAGGGGGATTGTGGGACACTGAAGCTTTCTTT.

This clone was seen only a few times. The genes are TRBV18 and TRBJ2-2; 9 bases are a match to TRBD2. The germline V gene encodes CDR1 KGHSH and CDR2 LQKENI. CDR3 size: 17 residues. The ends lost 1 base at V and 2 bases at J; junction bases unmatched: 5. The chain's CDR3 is CASSPRAGGPNTGELFF. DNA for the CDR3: TGTGCCAGCTCACCACGTGCGGGAGGGCCCAACACCGGGGAGCTGTTTTTT.

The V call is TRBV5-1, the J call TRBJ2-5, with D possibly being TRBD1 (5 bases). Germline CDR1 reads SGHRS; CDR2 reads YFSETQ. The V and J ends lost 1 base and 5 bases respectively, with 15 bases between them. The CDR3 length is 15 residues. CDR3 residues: CASSLYPGNGETQYF. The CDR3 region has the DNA TGCGCCAGCAGCTTGTATCCAGGGAACGGGGAGACCCAGTACTTC.

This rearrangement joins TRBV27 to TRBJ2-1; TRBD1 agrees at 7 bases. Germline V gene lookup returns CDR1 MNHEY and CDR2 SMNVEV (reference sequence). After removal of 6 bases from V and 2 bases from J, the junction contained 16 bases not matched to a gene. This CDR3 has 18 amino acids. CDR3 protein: CASRLKGASDPAYNEQFF. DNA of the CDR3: TGTGCCAGCAGACTAAAGGGGGCCTCCGATCCCGCCTACAATGAGCAGTTCTTC.

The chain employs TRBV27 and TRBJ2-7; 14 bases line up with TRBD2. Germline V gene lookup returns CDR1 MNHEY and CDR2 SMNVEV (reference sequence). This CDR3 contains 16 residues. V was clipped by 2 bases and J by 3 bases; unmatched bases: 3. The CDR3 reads CASSLKGLAGDYEQYF. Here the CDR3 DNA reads TGTGCCAGCAGTTTAAAGGGACTAGCGGGAGACTACGAGCAGTACTTC.

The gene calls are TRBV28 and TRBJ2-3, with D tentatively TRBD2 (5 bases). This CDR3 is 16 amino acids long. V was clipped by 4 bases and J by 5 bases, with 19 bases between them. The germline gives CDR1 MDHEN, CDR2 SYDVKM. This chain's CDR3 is CASSSANRGIGDTQYF. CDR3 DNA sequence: TGTGCCAGCAGTTCGGCGAATCGGGGTATCGGAGATACGCAGTATTTT.

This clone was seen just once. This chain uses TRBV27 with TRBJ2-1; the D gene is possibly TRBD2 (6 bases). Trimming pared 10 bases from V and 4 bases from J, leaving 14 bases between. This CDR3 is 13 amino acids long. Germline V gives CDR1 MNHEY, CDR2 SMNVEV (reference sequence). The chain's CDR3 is CATRTGGYNEQFF. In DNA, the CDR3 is TGTGCCACCAGGACCGGGGGATACAATGAGCAGTTCTTC.

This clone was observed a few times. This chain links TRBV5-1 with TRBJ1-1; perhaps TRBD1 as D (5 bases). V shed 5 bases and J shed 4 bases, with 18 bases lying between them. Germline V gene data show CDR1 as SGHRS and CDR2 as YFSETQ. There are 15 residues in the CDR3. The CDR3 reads CASSRLGGSGTEAFF. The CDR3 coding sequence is TGCGCCAGCAGTCGTCTTGGGGGGTCCGGCACTGAAGCTTTCTTT.

CDR3 sequence: CASSDPGHLREQFF. The CDR3 nucleotides read TGTGCCAGCAGCGACCCGGGACACCTTAGGGAGCAGTTCTTC. The rearrangement uses TRBV11-2 and TRBJ2-1, with a possible D match to TRBD1 (6 bases). The CDR3 extends over 14 amino acids. V lost 5 bases to trimming and J lost 10 bases, with 18 bases between them. From germline, CDR1 is SGHAT and CDR2 FQNNGV.

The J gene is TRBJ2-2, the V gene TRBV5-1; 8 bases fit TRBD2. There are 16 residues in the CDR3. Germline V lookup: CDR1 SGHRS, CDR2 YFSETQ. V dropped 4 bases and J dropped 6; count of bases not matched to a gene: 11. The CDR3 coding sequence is TGCGCCAGCAGCCCATTAAGCGGGAGTGGCGCCGGGGAGCTGTTTTTT. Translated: CASSPLSGSGAGELFF.

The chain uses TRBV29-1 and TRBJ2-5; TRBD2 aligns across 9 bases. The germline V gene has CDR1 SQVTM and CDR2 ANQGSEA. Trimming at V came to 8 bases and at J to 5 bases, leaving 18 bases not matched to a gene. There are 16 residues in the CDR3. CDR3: CSIEGASGTLQETQYF. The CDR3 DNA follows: TGCAGCATAGAAGGGGCTAGCGGGACCCTACAGGAGACCCAGTACTTC.

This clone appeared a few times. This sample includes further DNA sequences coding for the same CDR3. The CDR3 bases are TGCGCCAGCAGCCAAGATAGGGGGAACTATGGCTACACCTTC. Translated, it gives CASSQDRGNYGYTF. The rearrangement joins TRBV4-3 to TRBJ1-2; D perhaps matches TRBD1 (6 bases). CDR1 is LGHNA, CDR2 YSLEER, per germline. Trimming cost V 0 bases and J 2 bases, with 7 bases left between them. This CDR3 is 14 amino acids long.

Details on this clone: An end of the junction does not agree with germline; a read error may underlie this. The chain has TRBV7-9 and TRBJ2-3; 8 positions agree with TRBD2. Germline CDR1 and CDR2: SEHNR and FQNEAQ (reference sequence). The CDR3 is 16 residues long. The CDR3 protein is CSSSPAPRGGGDTQYF. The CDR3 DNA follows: TGTTCCAGCAGCCCGGCCCCCCGGGGGGGCGGAGATACGCAGTATTTT.

CDR3 nucleotide sequence: TGTGCCAGCAGCTTGTTCCCGGAAGAGACCCAGTACTTC. It specifies CASSLFPEETQYF. The J gene is TRBJ2-5, the V gene TRBV5-4; no firm D call. The CDR3 runs to 13 residues. CDR1 is SGHNT and CDR2 is YYREEE in the germline V gene (reference sequence). Trimming stripped 1 base from V and 3 bases from J, with 7 bases between.

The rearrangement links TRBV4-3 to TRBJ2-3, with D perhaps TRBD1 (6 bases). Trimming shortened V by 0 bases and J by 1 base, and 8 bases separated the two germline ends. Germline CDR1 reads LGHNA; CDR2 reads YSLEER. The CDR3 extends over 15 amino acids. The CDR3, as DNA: TGCGCCAGCAGCCAAGAATGGACAGGCACAGATACGCAGTATTTT. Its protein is CASSQEWTGTDTQYF.

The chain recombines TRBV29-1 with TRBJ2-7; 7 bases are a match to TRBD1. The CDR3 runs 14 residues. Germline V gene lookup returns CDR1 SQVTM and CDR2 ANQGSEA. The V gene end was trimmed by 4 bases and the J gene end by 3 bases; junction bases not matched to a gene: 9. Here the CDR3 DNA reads TGCAGCGTTGCACCATACACAGGGGACTACGAGCAGTACTTC. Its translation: CSVAPYTGDYEQYF.

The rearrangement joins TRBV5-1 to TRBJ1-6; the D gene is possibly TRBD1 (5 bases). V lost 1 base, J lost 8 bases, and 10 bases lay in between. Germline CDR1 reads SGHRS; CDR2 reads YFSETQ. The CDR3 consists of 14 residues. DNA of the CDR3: TGCGCCAGCAGCTTGAGCGGGGGGGATTCACCCCTCCACTTT. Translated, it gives CASSLSGGDSPLHF.

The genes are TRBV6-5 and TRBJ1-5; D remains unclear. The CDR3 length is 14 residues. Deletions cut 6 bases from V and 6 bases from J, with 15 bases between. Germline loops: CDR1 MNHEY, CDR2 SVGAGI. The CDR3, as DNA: TGTGCCAGCAGCCTCGACTTGAAGTCTCAGCCCCAGCATTTT. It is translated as CASSLDLKSQPQHF.